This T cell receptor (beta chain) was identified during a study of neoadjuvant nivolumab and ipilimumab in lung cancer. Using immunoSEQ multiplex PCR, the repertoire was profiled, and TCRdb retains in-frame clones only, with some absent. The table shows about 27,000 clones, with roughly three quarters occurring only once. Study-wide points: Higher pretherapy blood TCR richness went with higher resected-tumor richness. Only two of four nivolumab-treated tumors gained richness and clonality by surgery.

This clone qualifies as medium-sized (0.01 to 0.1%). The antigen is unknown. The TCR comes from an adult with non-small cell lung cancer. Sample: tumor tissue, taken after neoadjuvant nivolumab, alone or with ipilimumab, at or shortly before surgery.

The CDR3 reads CASSVGQGLDEQYF. The CDR3 DNA is TGTGCCAGCAGTGTCGGACAGGGGTTAGACGAGCAGTACTTC. The rearrangement links TRBV2 to TRBJ2-7; the match to TRBD1 covers 9 bases. V shed 4 bases and J 5 bases; nucleotides not matched to a gene: 6. This CDR3 is 14 amino acids long. Per the germline V gene, CDR1 is SNHLY and CDR2 is FYNNEI.